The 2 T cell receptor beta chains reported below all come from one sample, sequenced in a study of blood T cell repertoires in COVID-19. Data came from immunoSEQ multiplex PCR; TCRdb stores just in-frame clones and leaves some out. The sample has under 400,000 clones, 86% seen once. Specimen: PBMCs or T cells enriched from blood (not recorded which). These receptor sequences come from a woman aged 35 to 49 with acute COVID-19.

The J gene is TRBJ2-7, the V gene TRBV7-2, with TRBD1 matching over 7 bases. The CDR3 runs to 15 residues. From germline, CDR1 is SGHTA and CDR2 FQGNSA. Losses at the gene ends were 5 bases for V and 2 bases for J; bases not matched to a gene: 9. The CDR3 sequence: CASSPRGQTTYEQYF. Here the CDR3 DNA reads TGTGCCAGCAGCCCTCGGGGACAGACCACCTACGAGCAGTACTTC.

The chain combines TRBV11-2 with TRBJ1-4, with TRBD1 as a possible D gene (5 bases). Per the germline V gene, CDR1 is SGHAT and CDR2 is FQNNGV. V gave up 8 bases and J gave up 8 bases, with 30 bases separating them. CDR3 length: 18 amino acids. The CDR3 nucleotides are TGTGCCAGCTCAAATTCCCTTTTGGCGGGGGGGAAATGGGAAAAACTGTTTTTT. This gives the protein CASSNSLLAGGKWEKLFF.